The rows below give T cell receptor beta chains drawn from one sample of a study of radiation and T cells in renal cell carcinoma. Profiled with immunoSEQ multiplex PCR; TCRdb holds only in-frame clones, not every one. The sample lists around 74,000 clones, approximately 87% occurring once. Material: blood, obtained from a patient whose treatment included radiotherapy and nephrectomy. These receptors were taken from a woman aged 55 to 70 with renal cell carcinoma. Each CDR3 is given with its conserved first and last residue. D genes are given only for firm matches. Some rows have no size entry. The others give once, few or many, or a class for an expanded clone.

TRBJ1-1 | - | TRBV27 | - | TGTGCCAGCAGTTTATGGGCATACACTGAAGCTTTCTTT | CASSLWAYTEAFF
TRBJ2-3 | - | TRBV10-3 | once | TGTGCCATCAGTGACAACTCGCAGGCGAGGGACATCCCAGATACGCAGTATTTT | CAISDNSQARDIPDTQYF
TRBJ1-1 | - | TRBV9 | few | TGTGCCAGCAGCGATGGGGAAATGAACACTGAAGCTTTCTTT | CASSDGEMNTEAFF
TRBJ1-1 | - | TRBV9 | - | TGTGCCAGCAGCGTAGCTCTTACGGCCACTGAAGCTTTCTTT | CASSVALTATEAFF
TRBJ1-1 | - | TRBV19 | - | TGTGCCAGTAGTATCCGGGGGGTCGGAGTGAACACTGAAGCTTTCTTT | CASSIRGVGVNTEAFF
TRBJ1-1 | TRBD1 | TRBV4-3 | - | TGCGCCAGCAGCCAAGATCCAGGGGGGAACACTGAAGCTTTCTTT | CASSQDPGGNTEAFF
TRBJ1-2 | - | TRBV27 | - | TGTGCCAGCAGGCCTGCCCGGGGATCTCTGGGCTACACCTTC | CASRPARGSLGYTF
TRBJ2-5 | - | TRBV9 | once | TGTGCCAGCAGCGTAGACACCTTCTACCAAGAGACCCAGTACTTC | CASSVDTFYQETQYF
TRBJ2-7 | - | TRBV7-2 | - | TGTGCCAGCAGCACCCGAAGCTGGGGTAACGAGCAGTACTTC | CASSTRSWGNEQYF
TRBJ2-3 | TRBD1 | TRBV6-4 | - | TGTGCCAGCAGACGAGGACAGGATTCAGATACGCAGTATTTT | CASRRGQDSDTQYF
TRBJ2-1 | TRBD2 | TRBV9 | - | TGTGCCAGCAGCGTAGCTACTAGCGGTTACAATGAGCAGTTCTTC | CASSVATSGYNEQFF
TRBJ2-2 | - | TRBV11-2 | - | TGTGCCAGCAGCTTTAGCGGATACACCGGGGAGCTGTTTTTT | CASSFSGYTGELFF
TRBJ1-4 | - | TRBV6-6 | - | TGTGCCAGCAGGGGGCTGAGGACTAATGAAAAACTGTTTTTT | CASRGLRTNEKLFF
TRBJ1-5 | - | TRBV19 | - | TGTGCCAGTAGTATTCAGGGAGGTCAGCCCCAGCATTTT | CASSIQGGQPQHF
TRBJ2-6 | - | TRBV23-1 | - | TGCGCCAGCAGTGACTCTAATACGCAACAAAGTCGGGCCAACGTCCTGACTTTC | CASSDSNTQQSRANVLTF
TRBJ2-6 | - | TRBV2 | - | TGTGCCAGCAGTGATTCCAGTTTCTCTGGGGCCAACGTCCTGACTTTC | CASSDSSFSGANVLTF
TRBJ2-2 | TRBD1 | TRBV7-9 | - | TGTGCCAGCAGCCAAGACAGGGGTGCTTGGCCCGGGGAGCTGTTTTTT | CASSQDRGAWPGELFF
TRBJ1-1 | - | TRBV5-6 | - | TGTGCCAGCAGCTTGGGGGGGCTCAAGGCTTTCTTT | CASSLGGLKAFF
TRBJ2-5 | - | TRBV18 | - | TGTGCCAGCTCTTGGTACAGGAATGAAGAGACCCAGTACTTC | CASSWYRNEETQYF
TRBJ1-4 | - | TRBV19 | - | TGTGCCAGTAGTATCTCGGGCACAACTAATGAAAAACTGTTTTTT | CASSISGTTNEKLFF
TRBJ1-4 | TRBD1 | TRBV5-1 | - | TGCGCCAGCAGCCAACAGACAGGGTATAGTGAAAAACTGTTTTTT | CASSQQTGYSEKLFF
TRBJ1-2 | TRBD1 | TRBV13 | - | TGTGCCAGCAGCCAGGACAGGGACTATGGCTACACCTTC | CASSQDRDYGYTF
TRBJ2-7 | - | TRBV5-1 | - | TGCGCCAGCAGCGCCGGACAGACGACTTCCTACGAGCAGTACTTC | CASSAGQTTSYEQYF
TRBJ1-1 | - | TRBV6-6 | - | TGTGCCAGCAGTTACCGGGGAAGAGCTTTCTTT | CASSYRGRAFF
TRBJ2-2 | - | TRBV7-5 | few | TGTGCCAGAAGCCCGAACAGGGTGGCCGGGGAGCTGTTTTTT | CARSPNRVAGELFF
TRBJ2-7 | TRBD1 | TRBV2 | - | TGTGCCAGCAGTCCCGGGACAGCCTACGAGCAGTACTTC | CASSPGTAYEQYF
TRBJ1-4 | - | TRBV19 | - | TGTGCCAGTACCCTCCGGGGGGCGGGTGAAAAACTGTTTTTT | CASTLRGAGEKLFF
TRBJ1-1 | TRBD1 | TRBV11-3 | few | TGTGCCAGCAGCCTGGACAGGGGGAGCACTGAAGCTTTCTTT | CASSLDRGSTEAFF
TRBJ2-2 | TRBD1 | TRBV5-1 | once | TGCGCCAGCAGCTCAGGGACAGGGACGAACACCGGGGAGCTGTTTTTT | CASSSGTGTNTGELFF
TRBJ1-4 | TRBD1 | TRBV6-4 | - | TGTGCCAGCCGACAGGGGTTGGGTGAAAAACTGTTTTTT | CASRQGLGEKLFF
TRBJ1-6 | - | TRBV7-9 | - | TGTGCCAGCAGCCGGGACGGGAATAATTCACCCCTCCACTTT | CASSRDGNNSPLHF
TRBJ2-3 | TRBD1 | TRBV7-2 | - | TGTGCCAGCAGCTTAGGACAGGGAGTAACAGATACGCAGTATTTT | CASSLGQGVTDTQYF
TRBJ2-7 | TRBD1 | TRBV19 | once | TGTGCCAGTAGTACTCCGGGACAGGGGCTTTACGAGCAGTACTTC | CASSTPGQGLYEQYF
TRBJ2-7 | - | TRBV9 | once | TGTGCCAGCAGCCCCCTTGGGGGTTACGAGCAGTACTTC | CASSPLGGYEQYF
TRBJ1-2 | - | TRBV5-5 | - | TGTGCCAGCAGCTTGGAATGGGACCCCTACTATGGCTACACCTTC | CASSLEWDPYYGYTF
TRBJ2-5 | TRBD2 | TRBV6-5 | - | TGTGCCAGCAGTTACGGGGGGGTCCAAGAGACCCAGTACTTC | CASSYGGVQETQYF